This T cell receptor beta chain is drawn from a study of Tregs in tolerant kidney transplant recipients. V lost 5 bases, J lost 7 bases, and 9 bases stayed unmatched. Per germline, CDR1 SGHAT and CDR2 FQDESV (reference sequence). This CDR3 has 15 residues. The data were produced by immunoSEQ multiplex PCR, yet TCRdb's version contains in-frame clones alone and is incomplete. Here the sample spans 40,000 to 50,000 clones, approximately 89% being singletons. Related graft donors supplied nonmyeloablative bone marrow transplants, and mixed chimerism was transient. Unstimulated regulatory T cells (CD4+CD25+CD127-), CD4+CD25- non-regulatory cells, CD4 and CD8 cells were FACS-sorted from thawed PBMCs.

The source material was CD8+ T cells from blood (PBMCs), sampled 12 months after the transplant. The rearrangement uses TRBV11-1 and TRBJ2-1, with 9 bases aligning to TRBD2. The source of this sequence is a human patient who received a combined kidney and bone marrow transplant. Some T cells may originate from the graft donor. The CDR3: CASSLTSGSGNEQFF. Written as DNA, the CDR3 is TGTGCCAGCAGCCTAACTAGCGGGTCTGGGAATGAGCAGTTCTTC. Full variable domain (remainder filled in from reference TRBV11-1 and TRBJ2-1): EAEVAQSPRYKITEKSQAVAFWCDPISGHATLYWYRQILGQGPELLVQFQDESVVDDSQLPKDRFSAERLKGVDSTLKIQPAELGDSAMYLCASSLTSGSGNEQFFGPGTRLTVL.